What follows are 13 T cell receptor beta chains derived from one specimen sequenced in a study of T cell clones after liver transplantation. The assay was immunoSEQ multiplex PCR, and TCRdb's table has in-frame clones only and misses some. The sample records fewer than 80,000 clones, approximately 80% being singletons. Sequencing used CD4+ T cells from blood, obtained roughly 50 months after liver transplant. All receptors come from a human patient who received a liver transplant. Among the T cells, some may be from the graft donor.

This chain uses TRBV11-1 with TRBJ2-7; D might be TRBD1 or TRBD2, each matching 6 bases. Trimming removed 0 bases at V and 7 bases at J, with 13 bases between. This CDR3 contains 14 residues. Germline V lookup: CDR1 SGHAT, CDR2 FQDESV (reference sequence). CDR3 in amino acids: CASSLAPGAREQYF. In nucleotides, the CDR3 is TGTGCCAGCAGCTTAGCGCCGGGGGCGCGGGAGCAGTACTTC.

The chain links TRBV27 to TRBJ2-2; D not resolved. V was cut by 6 bases and J by 7 bases, with 12 bases left in between. The CDR3 sequence is 13 residues long. Germline V lookup: CDR1 MNHEY, CDR2 SMNVEV (reference sequence). Written as DNA, the CDR3 is TGTGCCAGCAGCCGCCATGTGGACGGGGAGCTGTTTTTT. It encodes CASSRHVDGELFF.

The V gene is TRBV28, the J gene TRBJ1-5, with TRBD1 identical over 11 bases. V lost 6 bases and J lost 0; bases outside the gene matches: 4. The CDR3 is 16 amino acids. CDR1 MDHEN and CDR2 SYDVKM come from the germline V gene. The CDR3 here is CASSRGTGGSNQPQHF. The CDR3 nucleotides read TGTGCCAGCAGCCGAGGGACAGGGGGTAGCAATCAGCCCCAGCATTTT. The entire variable domain, with the rest obtained from reference TRBV28 and TRBJ1-5, is as follows: DVKVTQSSRYLVKRTGEKVFLECVQDMDHENMFWYRQDPGLGLRLIYFSYDVKMKEKGDIPEGYSVSREKKERFSLILESASTNQTSMYLCASSRGTGGSNQPQHFGDGTRLSIL.

The V and J genes are TRBV7-8 and TRBJ1-5; 9 nucleotides agree with TRBD1. CDR3 length: 16 amino acids. The V gene's germline CDR1 is SGHVS and CDR2 FQNEAQ. Losses at the gene ends were 3 bases for V and 6 bases for J; bases not matched to a gene: 9. CDR3 sequence (DNA): TGTGCCAGCAGCTTTAAGCGGGACAGGGAGGGTCAGCCCCAGCATTTT. This gives the protein CASSFKRDREGQPQHF.

The chain joins TRBV5-4 to TRBJ1-3; D possibly corresponds to TRBD1 (6 bases). Looked up from germline, CDR1 is SGHNT and CDR2 is YYREEE (reference sequence). Trimming left V 1 base short and J 4 bases short, with 12 bases between. The CDR3 has 15 amino acids. CDR3 protein: CASSLRQAGGNTIYF. In DNA, the CDR3 is TGTGCCAGCAGCTTGCGACAGGCAGGAGGAAACACCATATATTTT.

By its share, this clone is medium-sized. The gene calls are TRBV9 and TRBJ2-1; 8 bases are a match to TRBD1. The CDR3 runs to 16 residues. Trimming took 0 bases from V and 0 from J; bases not matched to a gene: 2. Germline CDR1 and CDR2: SGDLS and YYNGEE. CDR3: CASSVVTGGSYNEQFF. The CDR3 DNA reads TGTGCCAGCAGCGTAGTAACAGGGGGCTCCTACAATGAGCAGTTCTTC. The full variable domain, completed using reference TRBV9 and TRBJ2-1, is DSGVTQTPKHLITATGQRVTLRCSPRSGDLSVYWYQQSLDQGLQFLIQYYNGEERAKGNILERFSAQQFPDLHSELNLSSLELGDSALYFCASSVVTGGSYNEQFFGPGTRLTVL.

This clone was recorded once. The V call is TRBV20-1, the J call TRBJ2-1; D perhaps matches TRBD2 (5 bases). The CDR3 totals 11 residues. V was pared by 6 bases and J by 6 bases, with 9 bases between. Germline-derived CDR1 and CDR2 are DFQATT and SNEGSKA (reference sequence). In nucleotides, the CDR3 is TGCAGTGCCCACGGGGTCAATGAGCAGTTCTTC. This codes for CSAHGVNEQFF.

The rearrangement joins TRBV7-7 to TRBJ2-6, with D possibly TRBD2 on 5 matching bases. The V gene's germline CDR1 is SSHAT and CDR2 FNYEAQ (reference sequence). This CDR3 comprises 14 residues. With 5 bases removed from V and 3 bases from J, the gap between germline ends came to 8 bases. The DNA for the CDR3 is TGTGCCAGCAGCCCCGGGGTTGGGGCCAACGTCCTGACTTTC. Translation gives CASSPGVGANVLTF.

The chain has TRBV11-2 and TRBJ2-5, with D possibly called TRBD1 or TRBD2 (5 bases each). V lost 3 bases, J lost 5 bases, and 19 bases lay in between. This CDR3 comprises 16 residues. The germline V gene has CDR1 SGHAT and CDR2 FQNNGV. The CDR3 reads CASSLRGALPGETQYF. The CDR3 DNA reads TGTGCCAGCAGCTTGAGAGGGGCCCTACCGGGGGAGACCCAGTACTTC.

The chain joins TRBV7-9 to TRBJ2-2; TRBD1 agrees at 10 bases. V was clipped by 6 bases and J by 6 bases; unmatched bases: 4. The length of the CDR3 is 14 residues. In germline, CDR1 is SEHNR, CDR2 FQNEAQ (reference sequence). In DNA, the CDR3 is TGTGCCAGCAGGCGGGACAGGGGCGCCGGGGAGCTGTTTTTT. Translated, it gives CASRRDRGAGELFF.

The chain is built from TRBV5-1 and TRBJ1-1; possible D gene TRBD1, 6 bases. V was cut by 5 bases and J by 1 base, with 12 bases left in between. This CDR3 is built from 14 residues. Germline loops: CDR1 SGHRS, CDR2 YFSETQ. The CDR3 loop is CASRETGGNTEAFF. The CDR3 nucleotides are TGCGCCAGCAGGGAGACAGGTGGGAACACTGAAGCTTTCTTT.

There are many counts of this clone. The rearrangement links TRBV7-9 to TRBJ2-7; 9 nucleotides align to TRBD2. The germline CDR1 and CDR2 sequences are SEHNR and FQNEAQ (reference sequence). The CDR3 loop spans 15 amino acids. Unmatched junction bases numbered 6, after V lost 4 bases and J lost 2 bases. The CDR3 coding sequence is TGTGCCAGCAGCTCCCGGACTAGCGTTACCTACGAGCAGTACTTC. It is translated as CASSSRTSVTYEQYF.

This clone was recorded a few times. The chain employs TRBV18 and TRBJ2-2; maybe TRBD2 (5 bases). Germline V CDR1 and CDR2: KGHSH, LQKENI. Between the trimmed V and J ends, which lost 2 bases and 0 bases, there was a span of 7 bases. This CDR3 has 15 amino acids. Here the CDR3 reads CASSPRETNTGELFF. In DNA, the CDR3 is TGTGCCAGCTCACCAAGGGAGACGAACACCGGGGAGCTGTTTTTT. Full variable domain (rest looked up from reference TRBV18 and TRBJ2-2): NAGVMQNPRHLVRRRGQEARLRCSPMKGHSHVYWYRQLPEEGLKFMVYLQKENIIDESGMPKERFSAEFPKEGPSILRIQQVVRGDSAAYFCASSPRETNTGELFFGEGSRLTVL.